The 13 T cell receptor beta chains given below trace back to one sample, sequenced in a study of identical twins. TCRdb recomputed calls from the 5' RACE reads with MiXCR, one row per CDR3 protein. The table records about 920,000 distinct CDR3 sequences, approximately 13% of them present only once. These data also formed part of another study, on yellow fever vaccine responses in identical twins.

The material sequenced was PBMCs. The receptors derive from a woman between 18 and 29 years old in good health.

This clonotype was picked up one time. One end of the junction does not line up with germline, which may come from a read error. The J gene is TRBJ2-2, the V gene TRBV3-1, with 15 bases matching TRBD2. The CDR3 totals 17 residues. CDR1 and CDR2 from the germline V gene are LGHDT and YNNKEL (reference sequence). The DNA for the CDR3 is TGTACCAGCTGCCGGACTAGCGGGAGGGTTCCCACCGGGGAGCTGTTTTTT. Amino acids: CTSCRTSGRVPTGELFF.

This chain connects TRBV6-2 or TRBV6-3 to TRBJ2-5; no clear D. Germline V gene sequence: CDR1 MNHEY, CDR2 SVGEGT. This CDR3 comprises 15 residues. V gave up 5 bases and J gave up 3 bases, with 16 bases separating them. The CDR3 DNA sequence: TGTGCCAGCAGTAGAGGCCCTCCCCGAGAAGAGACCCAGTACTTC. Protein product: CASSRGPPREETQYF.

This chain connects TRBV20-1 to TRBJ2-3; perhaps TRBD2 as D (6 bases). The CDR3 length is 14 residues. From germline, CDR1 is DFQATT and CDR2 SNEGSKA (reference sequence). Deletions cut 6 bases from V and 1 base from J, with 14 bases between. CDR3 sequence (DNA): TGCAGTGCCCCCCAGGGCGGGGGCACAGATACGCAGTATTTT. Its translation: CSAPQGGGTDTQYF.

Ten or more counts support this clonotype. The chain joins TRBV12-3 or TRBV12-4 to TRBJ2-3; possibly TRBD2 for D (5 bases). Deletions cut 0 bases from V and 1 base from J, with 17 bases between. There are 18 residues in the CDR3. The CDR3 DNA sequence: TGTGCCAGCAGTTTAGCGCCGAAGCTCGGAGGCCGCACAGATACGCAGTATTTT. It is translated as CASSLAPKLGGRTDTQYF.

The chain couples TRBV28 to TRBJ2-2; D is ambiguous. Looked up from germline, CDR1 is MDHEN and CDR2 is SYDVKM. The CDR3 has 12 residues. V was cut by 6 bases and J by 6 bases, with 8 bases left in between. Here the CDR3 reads CASRVYPGELFF. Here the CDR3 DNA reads TGTGCCAGCAGGGTGTACCCCGGGGAGCTGTTTTTT.

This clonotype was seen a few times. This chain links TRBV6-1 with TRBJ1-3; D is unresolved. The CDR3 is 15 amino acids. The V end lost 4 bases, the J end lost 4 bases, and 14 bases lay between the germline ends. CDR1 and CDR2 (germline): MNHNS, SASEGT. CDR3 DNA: TGTGCCAGCAGTGTTGGTCAGGCCGGAGGAAACACCATATATTTT. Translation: CASSVGQAGGNTIYF.

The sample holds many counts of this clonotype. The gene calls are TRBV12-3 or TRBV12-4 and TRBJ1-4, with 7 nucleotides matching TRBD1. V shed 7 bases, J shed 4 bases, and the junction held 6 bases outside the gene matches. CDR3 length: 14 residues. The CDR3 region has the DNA TGTGCCAGCACCCTGACAGGGAGTAATGAAAAACTGTTTTTT. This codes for CASTLTGSNEKLFF.

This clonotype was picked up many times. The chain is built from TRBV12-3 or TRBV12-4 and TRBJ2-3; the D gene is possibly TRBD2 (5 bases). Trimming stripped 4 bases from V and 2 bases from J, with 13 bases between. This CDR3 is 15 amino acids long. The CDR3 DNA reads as TGTGCCAGCAGTTACACGGGGTCACCCACAGATACGCAGTATTTT. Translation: CASSYTGSPTDTQYF.

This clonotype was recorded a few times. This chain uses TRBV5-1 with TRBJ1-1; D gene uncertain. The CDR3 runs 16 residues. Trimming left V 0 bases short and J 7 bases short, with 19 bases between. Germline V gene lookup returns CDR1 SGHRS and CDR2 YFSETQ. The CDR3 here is CASSLASPTRYHEAFF. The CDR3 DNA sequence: TGCGCCAGCAGCTTGGCGAGCCCGACGCGGTATCATGAAGCTTTCTTT.

The CDR3 nucleotides are TGTGCCAGCAGTTTAGGGGGCTTTGGCACAGATACGCAGTATTTT. It specifies CASSLGGFGTDTQYF. This chain uses TRBV27 with TRBJ2-3, with D possibly matching TRBD1 (6 bases). Germline-derived CDR1 and CDR2 are MNHEY and SMNVEV (reference sequence). Trimming took off 2 bases at V and 1 base at J, with 10 bases between the two ends. The CDR3 contains 15 residues.

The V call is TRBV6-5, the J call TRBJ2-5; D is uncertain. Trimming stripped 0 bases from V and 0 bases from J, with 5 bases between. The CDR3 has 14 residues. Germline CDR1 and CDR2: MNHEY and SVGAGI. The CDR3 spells CASSYSLYQETQYF. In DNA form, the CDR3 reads TGTGCCAGCAGTTACTCCCTCTACCAAGAGACCCAGTACTTC.

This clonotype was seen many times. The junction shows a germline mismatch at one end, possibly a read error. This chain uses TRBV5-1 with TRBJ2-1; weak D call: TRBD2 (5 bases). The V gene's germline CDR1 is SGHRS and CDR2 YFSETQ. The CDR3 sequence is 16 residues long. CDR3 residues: CASSLGGGSSYNEQFF. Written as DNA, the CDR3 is TGTGCCAGCAGCTTAGGAGGCGGAAGCTCCTACAATGAGCAGTTCTTC.

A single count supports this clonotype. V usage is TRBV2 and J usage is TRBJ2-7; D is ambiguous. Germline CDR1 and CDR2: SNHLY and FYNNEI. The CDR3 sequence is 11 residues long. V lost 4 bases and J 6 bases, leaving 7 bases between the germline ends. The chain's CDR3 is CASSGGREQYF. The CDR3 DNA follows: TGTGCCAGCAGTGGAGGACGCGAGCAGTACTTC.